The 18 T cell receptor beta chains below were found in one sample sequenced in a study of Ad26.COV2.S vaccination and SARS-CoV-2 variants. Sequencing was performed with immunoSEQ multiplex PCR; in TCRdb, only in-frame clones are kept and a portion is missing. The table includes approximately 240,000 clones, around 87% detected once. Treatment reported: some 20 received Ad26.COV2.S at low or high dose, single or two shots; five or six received placebo; per-sample allocation not given. Each sample was drawn 63 days after the first injection (of vaccine or placebo). The source material was peripheral blood, sampled in a trial of Ad26.COV2.S vaccine versus placebo. The receptors were gathered from a person between 18 and 65 years old who received the Ad26.COV2.S COVID-19 vaccine or a placebo.

The V gene is TRBV6-6, the J gene TRBJ2-2; 8 bases fit TRBD1. The CDR3 is 16 amino acids. Unmatched junction bases numbered 10, after V lost 7 bases and J lost 3 bases. Per germline, CDR1 MNHNY and CDR2 SVGAGI (reference sequence). The CDR3 nucleotides are TGTGCCAGCATGCAGGGGGCGCTTAAGTACACCGGGGAGCTGTTTTTT. Translated, it gives CASMQGALKYTGELFF.

The chain links TRBV7-9 to TRBJ1-4; D is undetermined. Trimming removed 5 bases at V and 5 bases at J, with 18 bases between. Germline CDR1 is SEHNR and CDR2 is FQNEAQ (reference sequence). CDR3 size: 16 residues. The DNA for the CDR3 is TGTGCCAGCAGCCATAGCGTAACAGACGCCAATGAAAAACTGTTTTTT. It yields the protein CASSHSVTDANEKLFF.

The CDR3 DNA sequence: TGTGCCAGCAGTGAGAGAGTTCAGCCCCAGCATTTT. Protein sequence: CASSERVQPQHF. This sequence joins TRBV6-1 and TRBJ1-5; D remains ambiguous. V shed 3 bases and J shed 6 bases, with 6 bases lying between them. Germline values: CDR1 MNHNS, CDR2 SASEGT. The CDR3 is 12 amino acids.

About this clone itself: Within the sample, other DNA sequences also encode this same CDR3. This chain connects TRBV11-2 to TRBJ2-3; 9 nucleotides match TRBD2. Germline trimming cut 3 bases from V and 1 base from J; bases unmatched to any gene: 5. This CDR3 is built from 16 residues. Germline-derived CDR1 and CDR2 are SGHAT and FQNNGV. The CDR3 bases are TGTGCCAGCAGCTTTTTAGCGGGGGCTGGCACAGATACGCAGTATTTT. Residues: CASSFLAGAGTDTQYF.

The CDR3 nucleotides read TGTGCCAGCAGTCTTGAGTTCGTCAGGGGTGAGCAGTTCTTC. Translated: CASSLEFVRGEQFF. The chain combines TRBV6-5 with TRBJ2-1, with D perhaps TRBD1 (6 bases). CDR3 length: 14 residues. CDR1 is MNHEY, CDR2 SVGAGI, per germline. Trimming removed 5 bases at V and 9 bases at J, with 17 bases between.

The V and J genes are TRBV6-6 and TRBJ2-2; D is possibly TRBD1 (6 bases). This CDR3 has 15 residues. Looked up from germline, CDR1 is MNHNY and CDR2 is SVGAGI (reference sequence). Deletions cut 2 bases from V and 5 bases from J, with 12 bases between. CDR3 in DNA: TGTGCCAGCAGTTACCCCACAGGGATGACCGGGGAGCTGTTTTTT. Amino acid sequence: CASSYPTGMTGELFF.

The V call is TRBV7-8, the J call TRBJ2-2; 7 positions agree with TRBD1. J gave up 0 bases and V 3 bases, and 7 bases lay outside the gene matches. The CDR3 runs 17 residues. Germline CDR1 SGHVS, CDR2 FQNEAQ. CDR3 DNA: TGTGCCAGCAGCTTGAGGGGACAGATAGCGAACACCGGGGAGCTGTTTTTT. This gives the protein CASSLRGQIANTGELFF.

The J gene is TRBJ1-1, the V gene TRBV6-2 or TRBV6-3; 7 nucleotides align to TRBD1. This CDR3 has 13 amino acids. V shed 2 bases and J 5 bases; nucleotides not matched to a gene: 2. Germline CDR1 MNHEY, CDR2 SVGEGT. The CDR3: CASSYRGQTEAFF. In DNA, the CDR3 is TGTGCCAGCAGTTACAGGGGGCAAACTGAAGCTTTCTTT.

The chain couples TRBV4-3 to TRBJ1-1; tentative D call: TRBD1 (6 bases). CDR1 and CDR2 from the germline V gene are LGHNA and YSLEER. With 1 base removed from V and 3 bases from J, the gap between germline ends came to 12 bases. The CDR3 extends over 15 amino acids. The CDR3 loop reads CASSQAGRGYTEAFF. CDR3 DNA sequence: TGCGCCAGCAGCCAAGCGGGCAGGGGCTACACTGAAGCTTTCTTT.

This clone was recorded a few times. The genes are TRBV5-1 and TRBJ1-4; D is unresolved. This CDR3 has 13 amino acids. V lost 6 bases to trimming and J lost 13 bases, with 19 bases between them. CDR1 is SGHRS, CDR2 YFSETQ, per germline. The CDR3 region has the DNA TGCGCCAGCACCCCCCCCGCGGGTAGCGGACTGTTTTTT. Its protein is CASTPPAGSGLFF.

The V and J genes are TRBV7-2 and TRBJ2-2; no reliable D call. This CDR3 region has 16 residues. Germline lookup yields CDR1 SGHTA and CDR2 FQGNSA. Between the trimmed V and J ends, which lost 1 base and 2 bases, there was a span of 11 bases. CDR3 DNA sequence: TGTGCCAGCAGCTTAGGGTCCGGAACCAACACCGGGGAGCTGTTTTTT. Protein product: CASSLGSGTNTGELFF.

The chain links TRBV19 to TRBJ2-1, with 8 nucleotides matching TRBD2. The CDR3 spans 15 residues. Germline CDR1 LNHDA, CDR2 SQIVND (reference sequence). After removal of 3 bases from V and 8 bases from J, the junction contained 9 bases not matched to a gene. The CDR3: CASSIAGLAVHEQFF. The DNA for the CDR3 is TGTGCCAGTAGTATTGCTGGACTAGCCGTCCATGAGCAGTTCTTC.

The J gene is TRBJ1-1, the V gene TRBV6-5, with D tentatively TRBD1 (6 bases). The ends were cut back, 8 bases at V and 1 base at J, with 14 bases in the middle. The CDR3 sequence is 14 residues long. The germline V gene encodes CDR1 MNHEY and CDR2 SVGAGI. CDR3 sequence: CASRGKGGNTEAFF. CDR3 in DNA: TGTGCCAGCCGGGGAAAGGGGGGGAACACTGAAGCTTTCTTT.

The V and J genes are TRBV7-2 and TRBJ1-2; D gene ambiguous. Looked up from germline, CDR1 is SGHTA and CDR2 is FQGNSA. CDR3 length: 14 amino acids. V lost 4 bases to trimming and J lost 4 bases, with 13 bases between them. DNA for the CDR3: TGTGCCAGCAGCTCGCCGGATCCACCCTATGGCTACACCTTC. Its translation is CASSSPDPPYGYTF.

This clone was detected only once. This sequence joins TRBV16 and TRBJ1-4; D is possibly TRBD1 (5 bases). Germline V gives CDR1 KGHSY, CDR2 FQNENV. V was shortened by 2 bases and J by 6 bases, with 7 bases between the two germline ends. The CDR3 is 13 amino acids. The CDR3 sequence is CASSQGADEKLFF. For the CDR3, the DNA is TGTGCCAGCAGCCAAGGGGCAGATGAAAAACTGTTTTTT. Full variable domain (missing parts from reference TRBV16 and TRBJ1-4): GEEVAQTPKHLVRGEGQKAKLYCAPIKGHSYVFWYQQVLKNEFKFLISFQNENVFDETGMPKERFSAKCLPNSPCSLEIQATKLEDSAVYFCASSQGADEKLFFGSGTQLSVL.

The V gene is TRBV19, the J gene TRBJ2-5; 10 nucleotides align to TRBD2. The CDR3 is 14 amino acids. CDR1 is LNHDA and CDR2 is SQIVND in the germline V gene (reference sequence). V lost 1 base to trimming and J lost 8 bases; unmatched junction nucleotides: 4. The CDR3 loop is CASSIVPSGGTQYF. The CDR3 nucleotides are TGTGCCAGTAGTATAGTTCCTAGCGGGGGTACCCAGTACTTC.

The rearrangement links TRBV11-3 to TRBJ1-1; TRBD1 is a possible D gene (6 bases). Germline V gives CDR1 SGHNT, CDR2 YENEEA. The CDR3 has 13 residues. V lost 5 bases and J 6 bases, leaving 13 bases between the germline ends. The CDR3 spells CASSMTGGSEAFF. DNA of the CDR3: TGTGCCAGCAGCATGACAGGAGGTTCTGAAGCTTTCTTT.

This chain joins TRBV20-1 and TRBJ1-3; TRBD1 aligns across 7 bases. The CDR3 is made up of 15 amino acids. J was trimmed by 3 bases and V by 3 bases; bases with no gene match: 8. Germline assignment: CDR1 DFQATT and CDR2 SNEGSKA (reference sequence). The CDR3 here is CSASDPRGVGNTIYF. In nucleotides, the CDR3 is TGCAGTGCTAGTGACCCCAGGGGGGTTGGAAACACCATATATTTT.